This paragraph covers one TCR beta chain sequence. With V trimmed by 6 bases and J by 7 bases, 17 bases remained unmatched. Germline values: CDR1 SGHVS, CDR2 FQNEAQ. The CDR3 extends over 18 amino acids. Participants, roughly 18 to 100 years old, spanned around 26 US areas. Grouping used clinical history reported by participants in a survey and questionnaire. Resolution of symptoms, clearance, or two negative PCRs was present in recovered Cohort 3 donors. Original data processing: Reference gene primer amplification yielded estimated nucleated cell counts. The protocol was immunoSEQ multiplex PCR, while the TCRdb copy is restricted to in-frame clones and leaves out a portion. That table furnishes V, J and clone size, whereas the DNA furnished D and trimming. This table holds hundreds of thousands of clones, around 90% found once. The source of the sample is a study of blood T cell repertoires in COVID-19.

The rearrangement uses TRBV7-8 and TRBJ2-1; TRBD1 aligns across 11 bases. Sequencing was done on a sample of PBMCs or T cells enriched from blood (not recorded which). The TCR sequence derives from a man between 60 and 75 years old who had recovered from COVID-19. DNA for the CDR3: TGTGCCAGCAGACCCATTCCCCGGACAGGGGGCTTGTGGAATGAGCAGTTCTTC. It codes for CASRPIPRTGGLWNEQFF.